The present T cell receptor (beta chain) was sequenced within a study of blood T cell repertoires in COVID-19. Whole-study context: Material from acute and convalescent COVID-19 was sourced from the United States, Italy and Spain.

As originally analysed: For nucleated cells, counts were estimated from reference gene primer amplification. Libraries were prepared by immunoSEQ multiplex PCR; TCRdb keeps only in-frame clonotypes and omits some of them. V, J and clone size derive from that table, while D and trimming were established from the DNA sequence. This table has tens of thousands of clones, approximately 80% appearing once. This CDR3 region has 19 residues. From germline, CDR1 is SGHRS and CDR2 YFSETQ. With V trimmed by 0 bases and J by 1 base, 13 bases remained unmatched. The specimen was peripheral blood. The chain employs TRBV5-1 and TRBJ2-7; TRBD2 matches at 10 bases. This clonotype was sampled from a human donor in a cohort sampled during active COVID-19. CDR3 loop: CASSLAWASGSLESYEQYF. The CDR3 DNA follows: TGCGCCAGCAGCTTGGCCTGGGCTAGCGGGAGCCTAGAGTCCTACGAGCAGTACTTC.